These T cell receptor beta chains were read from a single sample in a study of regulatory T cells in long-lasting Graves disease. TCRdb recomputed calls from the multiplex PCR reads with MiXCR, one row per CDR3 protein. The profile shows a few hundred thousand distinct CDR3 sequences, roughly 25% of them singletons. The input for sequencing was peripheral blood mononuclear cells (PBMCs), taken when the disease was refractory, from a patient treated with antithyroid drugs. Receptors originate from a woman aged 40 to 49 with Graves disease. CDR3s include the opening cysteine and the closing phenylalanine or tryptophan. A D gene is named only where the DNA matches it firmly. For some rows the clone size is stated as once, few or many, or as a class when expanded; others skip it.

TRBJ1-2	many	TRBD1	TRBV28	CASSPWTGGRVDYGYTF	TGTGCCAGCAGTCCTTGGACAGGGGGCCGGGTGGACTATGGCTACACCTTC
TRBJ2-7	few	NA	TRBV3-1	CASSQRRAWEQYF	TGTGCCAGCAGCCAGCGCAGGGCTTGGGAGCAGTACTTC
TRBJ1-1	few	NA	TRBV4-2	CASSQDLGGAMRPEAFF	TGTGCCAGCAGCCAAGATCTTGGTGGGGCTATGAGGCCTGAAGCTTTCTTT
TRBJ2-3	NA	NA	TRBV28	CASSTRKPPSTDTQYF	TGTGCCAGCAGTACAAGAAAACCCCCTAGCACAGATACGCAGTATTTT
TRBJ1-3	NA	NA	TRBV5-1	CASSPSASAGNTIYF	TGCGCCAGCAGCCCATCGGCTAGTGCTGGAAACACCATATATTTT
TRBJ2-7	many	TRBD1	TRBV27	CASSLVQGQIGEQYF	TGTGCCAGCAGTTTAGTACAGGGGCAAATCGGCGAGCAGTACTTC
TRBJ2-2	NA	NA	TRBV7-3	CASSLFTTGELFF	TGTGCCAGCAGCTTATTCACCACCGGGGAGCTGTTTTTT
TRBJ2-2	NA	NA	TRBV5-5	CASSGKLDTGELFF	TGTGCCAGCAGCGGGAAATTGGACACTGGGGAGCTGTTTTTT
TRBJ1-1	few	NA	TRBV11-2	CASSLFVSVLNTEAFF	TGTGCCAGCAGCTTATTCGTTTCGGTTTTGAACACTGAAGCTTTCTTT
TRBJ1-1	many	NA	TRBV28	CASSLWGEVNTEAFF	TGTGCCAGCAGTTTATGGGGGGAGGTGAACACTGAAGCTTTCTTT
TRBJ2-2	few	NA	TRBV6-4	CASSDEGSTGELFF	TGTGCCAGCAGTGATGAGGGATCCACCGGGGAGCTGTTTTTT
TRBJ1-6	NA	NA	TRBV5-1	CASREALSSYNSPLHF	TGCGCCAGCAGGGAAGCCCTTAGCTCCTATAATTCACCCCTCCACTTT
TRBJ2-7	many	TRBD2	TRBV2	CASSEGGTSGRVSF	TGTGCCAGCAGTGAAGGGGGGACTAGCGGGAGGGTTTCCTTC
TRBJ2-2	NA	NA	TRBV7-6	CASSLEVGEINTGELFF	TGTGCCAGCAGCTTAGAAGTAGGGGAAATCAACACCGGGGAGCTGTTTTTT
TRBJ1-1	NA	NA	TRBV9	CASSVSPEPNTEAFF	TGTGCCAGCAGCGTCTCACCTGAGCCGAACACTGAAGCTTTCTTT
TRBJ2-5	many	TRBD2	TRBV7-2	CATKGLAGGKETQYF	TGTGCCACCAAGGGACTAGCGGGAGGAAAAGAGACCCAGTACTTC
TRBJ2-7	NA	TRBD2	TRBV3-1	CASSHGLAGPREQYF	TGTGCCAGCAGCCACGGACTAGCGGGGCCCAGGGAGCAGTACTTC
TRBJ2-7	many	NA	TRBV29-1	CSVLTATSYEQYF	TGCAGCGTTCTTACAGCAACCTCCTACGAGCAGTACTTC
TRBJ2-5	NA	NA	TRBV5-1	CASRVSAETQYF	TGCGCCAGCAGGGTTAGCGCCGAGACCCAGTACTTC
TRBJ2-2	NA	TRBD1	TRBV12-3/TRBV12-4	CASGSGTGVRTGELFF	TGTGCCAGCGGATCCGGGACAGGGGTTCGGACCGGGGAGCTGTTTTTT
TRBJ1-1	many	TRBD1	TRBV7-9	CAGRTGNTEAFF	TGTGCCGGACGGACAGGGAACACTGAAGCTTTCTTT
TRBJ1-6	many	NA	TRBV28	CASSLYWTASYNSPLHF	TGTGCCAGCAGTTTATATTGGACAGCAAGTTATAATTCACCCCTCCACTTT
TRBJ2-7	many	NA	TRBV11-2	CASSLVLASYEQYF	TGTGCCAGCAGCTTAGTACTAGCCAGCTACGAGCAGTACTTC
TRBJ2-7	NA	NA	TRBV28	CATRRQETSYEQYF	TGTGCCACTAGGCGACAGGAAACCTCCTACGAGCAGTACTTC
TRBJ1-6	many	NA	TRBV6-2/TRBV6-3	CASSYRRRQNSPLHF	TGTGCCAGCAGTTATCGGCGCAGGCAAAATTCACCCCTCCACTTT